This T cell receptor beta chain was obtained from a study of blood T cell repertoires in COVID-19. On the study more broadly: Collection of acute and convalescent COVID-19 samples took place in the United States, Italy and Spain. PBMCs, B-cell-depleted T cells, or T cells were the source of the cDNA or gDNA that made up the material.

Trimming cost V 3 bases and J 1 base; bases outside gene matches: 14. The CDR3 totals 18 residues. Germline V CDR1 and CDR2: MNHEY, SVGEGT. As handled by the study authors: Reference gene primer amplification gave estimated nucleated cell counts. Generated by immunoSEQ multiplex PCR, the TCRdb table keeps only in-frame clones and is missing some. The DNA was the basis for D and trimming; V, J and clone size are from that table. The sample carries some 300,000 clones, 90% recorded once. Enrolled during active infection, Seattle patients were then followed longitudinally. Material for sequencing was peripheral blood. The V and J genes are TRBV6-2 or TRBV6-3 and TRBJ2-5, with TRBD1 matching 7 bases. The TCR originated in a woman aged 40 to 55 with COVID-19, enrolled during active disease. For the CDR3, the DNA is TGTGCCAGCAGTTATTTTTTACGGACAGGCGACTCCCAAGAGACCCAGTACTTC. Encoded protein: CASSYFLRTGDSQETQYF.